The 18 T cell receptor beta chains below come from one sample, sequenced in a study of tumor and adjacent non-tumor tissue in lung cancer. The template was RNA from unsorted bulk tissue. TCRbeta libraries were built with three rounds of nested PCR, modified from ARM-PCR. From the multiplex PCR reads, TCRdb called clonotypes with MiXCR, one entry per CDR3 protein. The table lists more than 90,000 distinct CDR3 sequences, just over 65% of them singletons. Sequenced: lung tumor tissue. The source is a man between 60 and 75 years old with non-small cell lung cancer.

There are a few counts of this clonotype. A clone one base away is much larger, so this may be a read error. CDR3 nucleotide sequence: TGTGCCAGCAGCAGCGGGGCAGGCTGGGCCGGGGAGCTGTTTTTT. Encoded protein: CASSSGAGWAGELFF. V and J are TRBV5-8 and TRBJ2-2; 7 bases agree with TRBD2. Trimming took 4 bases from V and 6 from J; bases not matched to a gene: 9. CDR3 length: 15 amino acids. Germline V gene data show CDR1 as SGHTS and CDR2 as YDEGEE.

The chain uses TRBV28 and TRBJ1-1; D is uncertain. The CDR3 runs 13 residues. V lost 3 bases and J 3 bases, leaving 8 bases between the germline ends. CDR1 is MDHEN, CDR2 SYDVKM, per germline. The CDR3 loop is CASSFVDYTEAFF. The CDR3 DNA reads as TGTGCCAGCAGTTTTGTGGACTACACTGAAGCTTTCTTT.

This clonotype has just one count. Given a much more abundant clone one base away, this may be a read error. V is TRBV28 and J is TRBJ1-1, with no clear D. Trimming shortened V by 7 bases and J by 5 bases, and 8 bases separated the two germline ends. The length of the CDR3 is 11 residues. Germline V gene data show CDR1 as MDHEN and CDR2 as SYDVKM. CDR3: CASILTTEAFF. The CDR3 bases are TGTGCCAGCATCCTGACAACTGAAGCTTTCTTT.

This clonotype was observed a handful of times. One end of the junction varies from germline; a read error may be responsible. The chain employs TRBV29-1 and TRBJ2-2; 7 bases align to TRBD2. Germline CDR1 SQVTM, CDR2 ANQGSEA. The CDR3 is 15 residues long. The CDR3 bases are TGCATCGTTGTCCTGGGCGCGGGAGCTAGACGGGAGCTGTTTTTT. This codes for CIVVLGAGARRELFF.

This clonotype was counted a single time. This may be a read error, as it is one base from a much larger clone. Because the CDR3 is missing its conserved closing phenylalanine or tryptophan, this is likely a read error. The V call is TRBV29-1, the J call TRBJ2-7, with a weak D call TRBD2 (5 bases). CDR3 size: 11 residues. Germline CDR1 and CDR2: SQVTM and ANQGSEA. With 4 bases removed from V and 6 bases from J, the gap between germline ends came to 10 bases. CDR3 residues: CSVGERREQYL. The CDR3 DNA is TGCAGCGTTGGAGAGCGGCGCGAGCAGTACTTA.

This clonotype came up many times. The V gene is TRBV29-1, the J gene TRBJ2-2; tentatively, D is TRBD2 (5 bases). From germline, CDR1 is SQVTM and CDR2 ANQGSEA. The CDR3 has 13 residues. The V and J ends lost 4 bases and 2 bases respectively, with 8 bases between them. The DNA for the CDR3 is TGCAGCGTTGGGAGCGGTAACACCGGGGAGCTGTTTTTT. Its translation is CSVGSGNTGELFF.

On this clonotype: With a much larger clone just one base away, this may be a read error. The J gene is TRBJ2-1, the V gene TRBV14, with D uncertain. CDR1 SGHDN and CDR2 FVKESK come from the germline V gene. CDR3 length: 15 residues. For the CDR3, the DNA is TGTGCCAGCAGCCAAGGCGGTAGAGGCTACCATGAGCAGTTCTTC. Its translation is CASSQGGRGYHEQFF.

This clonotype was seen many times. The chain joins TRBV4-2 to TRBJ2-6, with 7 nucleotides matching TRBD1. The CDR3 sequence is 18 residues long. Germline CDR1 LGHNA, CDR2 YNFKEQ. V gave up 0 bases and J gave up 0 bases; unmatched junction bases: 5. The CDR3 DNA reads TGTGCCAGCAGCCAAGAAGGGACAGTGAGCTCTGGGGCCAACGTCCTGACTTTC. It codes for CASSQEGTVSSGANVLTF.

This clonotype was counted between two and nine times. This may be a read error, as it is one base from a much larger clone. The rearrangement links TRBV6-2 or TRBV6-3 to TRBJ2-7; TRBD2 might be the D (6 bases). V was pared by 4 bases and J by 6 bases, with 16 bases between. Germline assignment: CDR1 MNHEY and CDR2 SVGEGT. The CDR3 sequence is 14 residues long. CDR3 sequence reads: CASSSRAWGVEQYF. In nucleotides, the CDR3 is TGTGCCAGCAGTTCCCGTGCGTGGGGGGTCGAGCAGTACTTC.

Ten or more counts support this clonotype. V usage is TRBV28 and J usage is TRBJ1-6; D ambiguous. CDR1 and CDR2 from the germline V gene are MDHEN and SYDVKM. Between the trimmed V and J ends, which lost 7 bases and 5 bases, there was a span of 9 bases. The CDR3 is 13 residues long. CDR3 bases: TGTGCCAGCACGGCTTCGGATAATTCACCCCTCCACTTT. Translated: CASTASDNSPLHF.

This clonotype was detected many times. This chain joins TRBV9 and TRBJ2-1, with 7 bases that match TRBD2. The junction had 10 bases not matched to a gene; V was cut back by 0 bases and J by 7 bases. The germline V gene has CDR1 SGDLS and CDR2 YYNGEE. The CDR3 consists of 16 residues. CDR3 sequence: CASSVVVGGPHNEQFF. CDR3 DNA: TGTGCCAGCAGCGTAGTTGTGGGAGGGCCACATAATGAGCAGTTCTTC.

This clonotype showed up many times. The rearrangement joins TRBV9 to TRBJ1-6; TRBD1 aligns across 9 bases. This CDR3 spans 14 amino acids. Germline CDR1 reads SGDLS; CDR2 reads YYNGEE. V lost 6 bases to trimming and J lost 6 bases; unmatched junction nucleotides: 4. The CDR3 spells CASTPTGGNSPLHF. In DNA form, the CDR3 reads TGTGCCAGCACCCCGACAGGGGGTAATTCACCCCTCCACTTT.

This clonotype occurred many times. The chain links TRBV6-5 to TRBJ2-7; the D is unclear. CDR1 is MNHEY, CDR2 SVGAGI, per germline. The CDR3 covers 14 residues. V lost 2 bases, J lost 0 bases, and 8 bases lay in between. The CDR3 DNA is TGTGCCAGCAGTTACAATCCAAACTCCTACGAGCAGTACTTC. Translated, it gives CASSYNPNSYEQYF.

With respect to this clonotype: The CDR3 ends on some other residue instead of the conserved phenylalanine or tryptophan, so this is likely a read error. The chain recombines TRBV11-1 with TRBJ2-5; 7 nucleotides line up with TRBD2. With V trimmed by 5 bases and J by 3 bases, 9 bases remained unmatched. The germline CDR1 and CDR2 sequences are SGHAT and FQDESV (reference sequence). The CDR3 totals 15 residues. This CDR3 reads CASSVGLEGKETQYL. The DNA of the CDR3 is TGTGCCAGCAGCGTAGGACTAGAGGGGAAAGAGACCCAGTACCTC.

V and J are TRBV11-3 and TRBJ2-7; 8 bases fit TRBD2. Germline values: CDR1 SGHNT, CDR2 YENEEA. CDR3 size: 15 residues. This chain's CDR3 is CGSRRASGCSYEQYF. The CDR3 DNA reads TGTGGAAGTAGGAGGGCTAGCGGGTGCTCCTACGAGCAGTACTTC. The whole variable domain, remainder taken from reference TRBV11-3 and TRBJ2-7, is EAGVVQSPRYKIIEKKQPVAFWCNPISGHNTLYWYLQNLGQGPELLIRYENEEAVDDSQLPKDRFSAERLKGVDSTLKIQPAELGDSAVYLCGSRRASGCSYEQYFGPGTRLTVT.

This clonotype was picked up a small number of times. This clone may be a read error of a much larger clone one base away. V usage is TRBV5-4 and J usage is TRBJ2-1; a possible D gene is TRBD1 (5 bases). Germline assignment: CDR1 SGHNT and CDR2 YYREEE (reference sequence). This CDR3 comprises 12 residues. Here the CDR3 reads CASSTDRGEHFF. The CDR3 bases are TGTGCCAGCAGCACCGATAGGGGTGAGCACTTCTTC.

In regard to this clonotype: This could be a read error, since a much larger clone is one nucleotide away. The V gene is TRBV20-1, the J gene TRBJ2-3; TRBD2 matches at 9 bases. The CDR3 spans 16 residues. The V gene end was trimmed by 5 bases and the J gene end by 0 bases; junction bases not matched to a gene: 9. Germline CDR1 DFQATT, CDR2 SNEGSKA (reference sequence). For the CDR3, the DNA is TGCAGTGCTGATTCCGGGACTAGCTGCAGCACAGATACGCAGTATTTT. This codes for CSADSGTSCSTDTQYF.

Remarks on this clonotype: Germline is not matched at one junction end, which may reflect a read error. CDR3 amino acids: CASSWGQGASSFYEQYF. CDR3 nucleotide sequence: TGTGCTAGCAGCTGGGGACAGGGGGCCTCGAGTTTCTACGAGCAGTACTTC. The chain employs TRBV2 and TRBJ2-7; 12 bases map to TRBD1. Germline V gene lookup returns CDR1 SNHLY and CDR2 FYNNEI. The CDR3 loop spans 17 amino acids.